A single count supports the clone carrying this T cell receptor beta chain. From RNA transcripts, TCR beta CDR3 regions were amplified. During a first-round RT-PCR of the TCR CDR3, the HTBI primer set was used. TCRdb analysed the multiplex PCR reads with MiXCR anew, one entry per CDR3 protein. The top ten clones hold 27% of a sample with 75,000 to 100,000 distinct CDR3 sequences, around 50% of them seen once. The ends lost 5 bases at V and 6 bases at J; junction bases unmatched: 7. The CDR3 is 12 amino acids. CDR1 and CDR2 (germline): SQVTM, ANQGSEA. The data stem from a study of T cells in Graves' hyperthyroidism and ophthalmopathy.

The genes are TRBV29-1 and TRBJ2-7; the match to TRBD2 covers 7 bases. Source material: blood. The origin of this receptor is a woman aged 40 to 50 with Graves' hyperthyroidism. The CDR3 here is CSVTGLPFEQYF. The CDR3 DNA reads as TGCAGCGTTACGGGACTACCCTTCGAGCAGTACTTC.